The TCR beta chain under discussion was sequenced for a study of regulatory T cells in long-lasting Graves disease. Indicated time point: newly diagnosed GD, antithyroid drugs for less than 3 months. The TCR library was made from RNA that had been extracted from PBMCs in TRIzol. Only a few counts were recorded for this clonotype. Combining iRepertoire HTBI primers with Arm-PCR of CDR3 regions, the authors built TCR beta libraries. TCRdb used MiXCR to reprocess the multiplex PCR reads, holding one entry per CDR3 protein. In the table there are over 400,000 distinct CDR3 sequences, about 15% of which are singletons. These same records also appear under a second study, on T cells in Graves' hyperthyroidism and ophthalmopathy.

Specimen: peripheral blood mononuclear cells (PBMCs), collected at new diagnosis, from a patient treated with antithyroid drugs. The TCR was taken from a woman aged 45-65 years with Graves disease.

The CDR3 sequence is CASSLEGGMSAFF. The CDR3 nucleotides are TGTGCCAGCAGCTTAGAAGGGGGAATGTCAGCTTTCTTT. The chain recombines TRBV7-9 with TRBJ1-1; D may be TRBD1 (6 bases). The germline gives CDR1 SEHNR, CDR2 FQNEAQ (reference sequence). The CDR3 covers 13 residues. Trimming removed 1 base at V and 10 bases at J, with 13 bases between.